These T cell receptor beta chains were read from a single sample in a study of OX40 agonist ivuxolimab in advanced cancers. Sequencing was performed with immunoSEQ multiplex PCR; in TCRdb, only in-frame clones are kept and a portion is missing. The repertoire holds around 44,000 clones, with approximately 84% as singletons. The sequenced sample was CD4+ or CD8+ T cells sorted from blood, obtained in a trial of the OX40 agonist ivuxolimab. The receptors derive from an adult with an advanced solid tumor such as melanoma, head and neck, liver or kidney cancer. Each CDR3 is given with its conserved first and last residue. A D gene is named only where the DNA matches it firmly. A row's size may be missing; if present it is once, few, many or a size class.

. once TRBJ2-7 TRBV11-2 TGTGCCAGCAGCTTAGATACAGCAAACGAGCAGTACTTC CASSLDTANEQYF
. . TRBJ1-1 TRBV5-1 TGCGCCAGCAGCTTACGAGGTTACACTGAAGCTTTCTTT CASSLRGYTEAFF
. . TRBJ1-1 TRBV5-1 TGCGCCAGCAGCTTGACGGGAGACATCGGCACTGAAGCTTTCTTT CASSLTGDIGTEAFF
TRBD1 . TRBJ1-5 TRBV6-6 TGTGCCAGCAGAGGGACAGACTATCAGCCCCAGCATTTT CASRGTDYQPQHF
. . TRBJ2-6 TRBV5-6 TGTGCCAGCAGCTTGGGGACAAACTCTGGGGCCAACGTCCTGACTTTC CASSLGTNSGANVLTF
. . TRBJ1-1 TRBV7-9 TGTGCCAGCAGCTTAGAGGCAAACACTGAAGCTTTCTTT CASSLEANTEAFF
TRBD2 . TRBJ2-7 TRBV19 TGTGCCAGTAGTATAAGGGCGGGGGGAGGGGCACTCTACGAGCAGTACTTC CASSIRAGGGALYEQYF
TRBD2 . TRBJ2-3 TRBV11-2 TGTGCCAGCAGCTTACGGCTAGCGGGAGGGCCGACTTCCACAGATACGCAGTATTTT CASSLRLAGGPTSTDTQYF
TRBD1 . TRBJ2-1 TRBV6-1 TGTGCCAGCAGTGAAGAGGGACAGCGCCCCTACAATGAGCAGTTCTTC CASSEEGQRPYNEQFF
. . TRBJ2-1 TRBV5-1 TGCGCCAGCAGCCCTGGGGTTGGGAATGAGCAGTTCTTC CASSPGVGNEQFF
. . TRBJ1-1 TRBV30 TGTGCCTGGAGTGTGGAGGGGTACACTGAAGCTTTCTTT CAWSVEGYTEAFF
. . TRBJ2-7 TRBV6-4 TGTGCCAGCAGTCCGGACAGAACCTCCTACGAGCAGTACTTC CASSPDRTSYEQYF
TRBD2 once TRBJ2-7 TRBV7-8 TGTGCCAGCAGCTTAGCTCTAGCGGGGCGCCCCGAGCAGTACTTC CASSLALAGRPEQYF
. few TRBJ1-2 TRBV6-1 TGTGCCAGCAGGACAGAGATGGTGAATGGCTACACCTTC CASRTEMVNGYTF
TRBD1 few TRBJ2-7 TRBV28 TGTGCCAGCAGCTTCGGGACAGGGGTCTACGAGCAGTACTTC CASSFGTGVYEQYF
TRBD1 few TRBJ1-1 TRBV5-8 TGTGCCAGCAGCCCCAGGCAGGGGGCACGAGGCACTGAAGCTTTCTTT CASSPRQGARGTEAFF
TRBD2 . TRBJ2-7 TRBV6-5 TGTGCCGGGGGGGTTAGAGGTGGCGAGCAGTACTTC CAGGVRGGEQYF
TRBD2 . TRBJ2-5 TRBV30 TGTGCCTGGGCCAGGACTAGCGGGTCCCAAGAGACCCAGTACTTC CAWARTSGSQETQYF
. few TRBJ2-1 TRBV4-1 TGCGCCAGCAGCCAACCCGGAGGGGGGTCGGGCAATGAGCAGTTCTTC CASSQPGGGSGNEQFF
TRBD1 . TRBJ1-5 TRBV19 TGTGCCAGTAGTGGACAGGGAGGCGGGCAGCCCCAGCATTTT CASSGQGGGQPQHF
TRBD2 once TRBJ2-7 TRBV6-6 TGTGCCAGCAGTCCGACTAGCGGTAATTACGAGCAGTACTTC CASSPTSGNYEQYF
. . TRBJ2-3 TRBV4-3 TGCGCCAGCAGCCAAGTGATGGCAGGGAGGGATACGCAGTATTTT CASSQVMAGRDTQYF
TRBD1 . TRBJ1-1 TRBV25-1 TGTGCCAGCAGTGGGGGGACAGGGACCACTGAAGCTTTCTTT CASSGGTGTTEAFF
. medium-sized TRBJ2-5 TRBV5-4 TGTGCCAGCAGCTTGGTGGTGGCAGGGCAAGAGACCCAGTACTTC CASSLVVAGQETQYF
. . TRBJ2-3 TRBV7-9 TGTGCCAGCAGCTTAGGTAGCCACACAGATACGCAGTATTTT CASSLGSHTDTQYF
TRBD1 . TRBJ1-2 TRBV4-3 TGCGCCAGCAGCCAGACTGACAGGGGGAATGGCTACACCTTC CASSQTDRGNGYTF
TRBD2 . TRBJ2-2 TRBV19 TGTGCCACCCGACCAAGCGGGGTAGCCGGGGAGCTGTTTTTT CATRPSGVAGELFF
. . TRBJ1-3 TRBV28 TGTGCCAGCACCCTCTGGGTCGGAAACACCATATATTTT CASTLWVGNTIYF
. . TRBJ1-2 TRBV30 TGTGCCTGGAGTTCTACACCTAACTATGGCTACACCTTC CAWSSTPNYGYTF
. . TRBJ1-4 TRBV4-1 TGCGCCAGCAGCCTTTACAGGGCAACTAATGAAAAACTGTTTTTT CASSLYRATNEKLFF
. . TRBJ1-3 TRBV5-4 TGTGCCAGCAGCTTGGGCGGGGTTGGAAACACCATATATTTT CASSLGGVGNTIYF
. . TRBJ1-1 TRBV2 TGTGCCAGCAGTGTTGGGGAGAGGACTGAAGCTTTCTTT CASSVGERTEAFF
. . TRBJ1-2 TRBV27 TGTGCCAGCACCAAGGGGGGAAACTATGGCTACACCTTC CASTKGGNYGYTF
. . TRBJ1-5 TRBV2 TGTGCCAGCAAGGGGACAAGCAATCAGCCCCAGCATTTT CASKGTSNQPQHF
. . TRBJ1-1 TRBV6-5 TGTGCCAGCACTTACCCGTCGCGTGGGCGGGACACTGAAGCTTTCTTT CASTYPSRGRDTEAFF
. . TRBJ1-2 TRBV2 TGTGCCAGCAGTGAAGCGGCGAGGCTCCCCTATGGCTACACCTTC CASSEAARLPYGYTF
. . TRBJ1-3 TRBV4-1 TGCGCCAGCAGCCAAGTCGGGGGGGGAAACACCATATATTTT CASSQVGGGNTIYF
. . TRBJ1-1 TRBV28 TGTGCCAGCACCTCGGGGAGGCGGGGGGTGTTCACTGAAGCTTTCTTT CASTSGRRGVFTEAFF
TRBD2 . TRBJ2-1 TRBV30 TGTGCCTGGAGTGCGAGGACTAGGGGCCACAATGAGCAGTTCTTC CAWSARTRGHNEQFF
TRBD1 . TRBJ1-3 TRBV4-3 TGCGCCAGCAGCCAGGAGACAGGGGGAAGAGACACCATATATTTT CASSQETGGRDTIYF
. . TRBJ1-5 TRBV2 TGTGCCAGCAATTCCGTAGGGGGCAATCAGCCCCAGCATTTT CASNSVGGNQPQHF
. . TRBJ2-1 TRBV11-2 TGTGCCAGCAGCTTAGGAGCGAACAATGAGCAGTTCTTC CASSLGANNEQFF
. . TRBJ1-1 TRBV7-6 TGTGCCAGCAGCCCACGGCAGGGCGGAACTGAAGCTTTCTTT CASSPRQGGTEAFF
TRBD2 . TRBJ2-5 TRBV5-1 TGCGCCAGCAGCTTGGCCTTGTCAGGCGGGAGACAAGAGACCCAGTACTTC CASSLALSGGRQETQYF
. . TRBJ1-2 TRBV5-1 TGCGCCAGCAGCTCCGAAGGCCGTTATGGCTACACCTTC CASSSEGRYGYTF
. few TRBJ2-2 TRBV5-1 TGCGCCAGTACACACGGAGAAGTGACCGGGGAGCTGTTTTTT CASTHGEVTGELFF